The sequence of this T cell receptor (beta chain) was determined in a study of T cell responses to AZD1222 COVID-19 vaccine. Unmatched junction bases numbered 6, after V lost 1 base and J lost 7 bases. The CDR3 totals 15 residues. The germline gives CDR1 SGHTA, CDR2 FQGNSA. With respect to this clone: What it recognizes is unknown.

Study results and limitations: Vaccine-related CD4 TCRs covered spike, predominating at 160-218 and 743-854. Among spike-specific TCRs, nearly half reportedly target unmutated variant regions.

TCRdb's copy holds only in-frame clones and misses some; the assay was immunoSEQ multiplex PCR. This table holds approximately 100,000 clones, more than 85% found once. Source: peripheral blood, taken on day 0 of AZD1222 vaccination. The genes are TRBV7-2 and TRBJ2-1; 8 nucleotides align to TRBD2. The TCR sequence derives from an adult in good health. In DNA, the CDR3 is TGTGCCAGCAGCTTAGACGGGAGGGCCGAAAATGAGCAGTTCTTC. This encodes CASSLDGRAENEQFF.